These T cell receptor beta chains were read from a single sample in a study of cytomegalovirus exposure and HLA in healthy donors. Measured with immunoSEQ multiplex PCR; TCRdb has only the in-frame clones, and not every one. Seen here are 85,000 to 100,000 clones, roughly 86% observed once, and the top ten hold 5.5% to 6.5%. Specimen: PBMCs. The receptor set was obtained from a woman in her late teens or twenties in good health and CMV-seropositive. The CDR3 runs from the conserved cysteine through the conserved F or W. The D gene is left open where the match is weak. Not all rows give a size; the values are once, few, many and, for expanded clones, a class.

D gene: -; J gene: TRBJ1-1; V gene: TRBV11-1; clone size: -; CDR3 length: 14; CDR3 protein: CASSDRLMNTEAFF; CDR3 DNA: TGTGCCAGCAGTGACAGGTTAATGAACACTGAAGCTTTCTTT
D gene: TRBD1; J gene: TRBJ1-2; V gene: TRBV27; clone size: -; CDR3 length: 16; CDR3 protein: CASSRDRGRSGSGYTF; CDR3 DNA: TGTGCCAGCAGCCGGGACAGGGGGCGCAGCGGATCTGGCTACACCTTC
D gene: TRBD1; J gene: TRBJ1-1; V gene: TRBV29-1; clone size: once; CDR3 length: 12; CDR3 protein: CSGRTGVAEAFF; CDR3 DNA: TGCAGCGGCCGGACAGGGGTTGCTGAAGCTTTCTTT
D gene: TRBD2; J gene: TRBJ2-3; V gene: TRBV9; clone size: -; CDR3 length: 15; CDR3 protein: CASSVAAGGIDTQYF; CDR3 DNA: TGTGCCAGCAGCGTAGCGGCGGGAGGGATAGATACGCAGTATTTT
D gene: -; J gene: TRBJ2-1; V gene: TRBV6-5; clone size: -; CDR3 length: 13; CDR3 protein: CASSYSRYNEQFF; CDR3 DNA: TGTGCCAGCAGTTACTCCAGGTACAATGAGCAGTTCTTC
D gene: -; J gene: TRBJ1-4; V gene: TRBV7-9; clone size: -; CDR3 length: 13; CDR3 protein: CASKDWRDEKLFF; CDR3 DNA: TGTGCCAGCAAAGACTGGAGGGATGAAAAACTGTTTTTT
D gene: TRBD1; J gene: TRBJ1-6; V gene: TRBV18; clone size: -; CDR3 length: 15; CDR3 protein: CASSPLDRGNSPLHF; CDR3 DNA: TGTGCCAGCTCACCGTTGGACAGGGGGAACTCACCCCTCCACTTT
D gene: -; J gene: TRBJ2-5; V gene: TRBV11-1; clone size: -; CDR3 length: 11; CDR3 protein: CASSSEETQYF; CDR3 DNA: TGTGCCAGCAGCTCGGAAGAGACCCAGTACTTC
D gene: -; J gene: TRBJ1-1; V gene: TRBV5-6; clone size: -; CDR3 length: 12; CDR3 protein: CASSGGGGEAFF; CDR3 DNA: TGTGCCAGCAGCGGTGGGGGGGGTGAAGCTTTCTTT
D gene: TRBD2; J gene: TRBJ2-7; V gene: TRBV2; clone size: -; CDR3 length: 14; CDR3 protein: CASSFGLAGYEQYF; CDR3 DNA: TGTGCCAGCAGTTTCGGACTAGCGGGATACGAGCAGTACTTC
D gene: TRBD1; J gene: TRBJ1-2; V gene: TRBV19; clone size: -; CDR3 length: 17; CDR3 protein: CASSIWRGTGGSYGYTF; CDR3 DNA: TGTGCCAGTAGTATTTGGCGTGGGACAGGGGGGAGCTATGGCTACACCTTC
D gene: TRBD1; J gene: TRBJ2-4; V gene: TRBV4-1; clone size: once; CDR3 length: 17; CDR3 protein: CASSQNRGVGAKNIQYF; CDR3 DNA: TGCGCCAGCAGCCAAAACAGGGGTGTAGGGGCCAAAAACATTCAGTACTTC
D gene: TRBD1; J gene: TRBJ1-2; V gene: TRBV6-6; clone size: -; CDR3 length: 13; CDR3 protein: CASSYGTVYGYTF; CDR3 DNA: TGTGCCAGCAGTTATGGGACAGTCTATGGCTACACCTTC
D gene: TRBD1; J gene: TRBJ2-1; V gene: TRBV6-1; clone size: -; CDR3 length: 14; CDR3 protein: CATTLWDSYNEQFF; CDR3 DNA: TGTGCCACTACCCTATGGGACAGTTACAATGAGCAGTTCTTC
D gene: TRBD1; J gene: TRBJ1-5; V gene: TRBV18; clone size: -; CDR3 length: 14; CDR3 protein: CASSPGQSNQPQHF; CDR3 DNA: TGTGCCAGCTCACCGGGACAGAGCAATCAGCCCCAGCATTTT
D gene: TRBD1; J gene: TRBJ1-3; V gene: TRBV5-1; clone size: -; CDR3 length: 17; CDR3 protein: CASSTGGPLNSGNTIYF; CDR3 DNA: TGCGCCAGTTCGACAGGGGGACCTCTAAACTCTGGAAACACCATATATTTT
D gene: TRBD1; J gene: TRBJ1-6; V gene: TRBV9; clone size: -; CDR3 length: 14; CDR3 protein: CASSATGMNSPLHF; CDR3 DNA: TGTGCCAGCAGCGCGACAGGGATGAACTCACCCCTCCACTTT
D gene: TRBD1; J gene: TRBJ1-1; V gene: TRBV5-1; clone size: -; CDR3 length: 15; CDR3 protein: CASSPGTGQNTEAFF; CDR3 DNA: TGCGCCAGCAGCCCAGGGACAGGGCAGAACACTGAAGCTTTCTTT
D gene: TRBD1; J gene: TRBJ1-2; V gene: TRBV6-5; clone size: -; CDR3 length: 14; CDR3 protein: CASSYRQGAGGYTF; CDR3 DNA: TGTGCCAGCAGTTATCGGCAGGGGGCGGGGGGCTACACCTTC
D gene: -; J gene: TRBJ1-1; V gene: TRBV6-5; clone size: few; CDR3 length: 14; CDR3 protein: CASREQRGSGRAFF; CDR3 DNA: TGTGCCAGCAGGGAGCAAAGGGGCTCCGGAAGAGCTTTCTTT
D gene: TRBD2; J gene: TRBJ2-7; V gene: TRBV4-2; clone size: -; CDR3 length: 16; CDR3 protein: CASSHDIAGGPYEQYF; CDR3 DNA: TGTGCCAGCAGCCATGACATAGCGGGAGGGCCTTACGAGCAGTACTTC
D gene: -; J gene: TRBJ1-2; V gene: TRBV5-1; clone size: -; CDR3 length: 17; CDR3 protein: CASSQLTGVTANYGYTF; CDR3 DNA: TGCGCCAGCAGCCAGCTGACAGGCGTGACAGCTAACTATGGCTACACCTTC
D gene: TRBD1; J gene: TRBJ1-2; V gene: TRBV2; clone size: -; CDR3 length: 13; CDR3 protein: CASSGQGHYGYTF; CDR3 DNA: TGTGCCAGCAGCGGACAGGGCCACTATGGCTACACCTTC
D gene: TRBD2; J gene: TRBJ2-5; V gene: TRBV5-1; clone size: -; CDR3 length: 17; CDR3 protein: CASTNSGRILRGETQYF; CDR3 DNA: TGCGCCAGCACGAATAGCGGGAGGATCCTGCGGGGAGAGACCCAGTACTTC
D gene: TRBD1; J gene: TRBJ1-4; V gene: TRBV7-8; clone size: once; CDR3 length: 21; CDR3 protein: CASSAWTGQFAPQLTNEKLFF; CDR3 DNA: TGTGCCAGCAGCGCTTGGACAGGGCAATTCGCCCCCCAGCTGACTAATGAAAAACTGTTTTTT
D gene: TRBD1; J gene: TRBJ2-7; V gene: TRBV5-1; clone size: -; CDR3 length: 15; CDR3 protein: CASSLSGTGYYEQYF; CDR3 DNA: TGCGCCAGCAGCTTGTCTGGGACAGGGTACTACGAGCAGTACTTC
D gene: -; J gene: TRBJ1-4; V gene: TRBV4-2; clone size: few; CDR3 length: 14; CDR3 protein: CASSLQGANEKLFF; CDR3 DNA: TGTGCCAGCAGCTTACAGGGAGCTAATGAAAAACTGTTTTTT
D gene: -; J gene: TRBJ2-1; V gene: TRBV15; clone size: -; CDR3 length: 16; CDR3 protein: CATSRSQTVSYNEQFF; CDR3 DNA: TGTGCCACCAGCAGATCACAGACGGTTTCCTACAATGAGCAGTTCTTC
D gene: TRBD1; J gene: TRBJ1-2; V gene: TRBV30; clone size: -; CDR3 length: 13; CDR3 protein: CAWSPDRGYGYTF; CDR3 DNA: TGTGCCTGGAGTCCGGACAGGGGTTATGGCTACACCTTC
D gene: TRBD2; J gene: TRBJ2-7; V gene: TRBV6-1; clone size: -; CDR3 length: 16; CDR3 protein: CASSEGGSGRGYEQYF; CDR3 DNA: TGTGCCAGCAGTGAAGGGGGTAGCGGGAGGGGGTACGAGCAGTACTTC
D gene: -; J gene: TRBJ2-7; V gene: TRBV6-6; clone size: -; CDR3 length: 13; CDR3 protein: CATRTGLFYEQYF; CDR3 DNA: TGTGCCACCAGGACGGGACTTTTCTACGAGCAGTACTTC
D gene: -; J gene: TRBJ2-1; V gene: TRBV18; clone size: -; CDR3 length: 12; CDR3 protein: CASSRSDNEQFF; CDR3 DNA: TGTGCCAGCTCACGGTCGGACAATGAGCAGTTCTTC
D gene: TRBD2; J gene: TRBJ2-1; V gene: TRBV2; clone size: -; CDR3 length: 14; CDR3 protein: CASTGGPRYNEQFF; CDR3 DNA: TGTGCCAGTACGGGGGGACCACGATACAATGAGCAGTTCTTC
D gene: TRBD1; J gene: TRBJ1-1; V gene: TRBV7-3; clone size: -; CDR3 length: 16; CDR3 protein: CASSPIHRGLGTEAFF; CDR3 DNA: TGTGCCAGCAGCCCGATTCACAGGGGGCTGGGCACTGAAGCTTTCTTT
D gene: TRBD2; J gene: TRBJ2-7; V gene: TRBV27; clone size: once; CDR3 length: 13; CDR3 protein: CASSYGLDYEQYF; CDR3 DNA: TGTGCCAGCAGCTACGGACTAGACTACGAGCAGTACTTC
D gene: -; J gene: TRBJ2-6; V gene: TRBV30; clone size: -; CDR3 length: 12; CDR3 protein: CAWTVGANVLTF; CDR3 DNA: TGTGCCTGGACCGTCGGGGCCAACGTCCTGACTTTC
D gene: -; J gene: TRBJ2-7; V gene: TRBV11-2; clone size: -; CDR3 length: 14; CDR3 protein: CASSKQGGGYEQYF; CDR3 DNA: TGTGCCAGCAGTAAACAGGGCGGGGGCTACGAGCAGTACTTC
D gene: -; J gene: TRBJ2-5; V gene: TRBV7-9; clone size: -; CDR3 length: 16; CDR3 protein: CASSLERLAVSNTQYF; CDR3 DNA: TGTGCCAGCAGCTTAGAGAGGCTAGCAGTGTCGAACACCCAGTACTTC
D gene: TRBD2; J gene: TRBJ2-7; V gene: TRBV18; clone size: -; CDR3 length: 14; CDR3 protein: CASSPQRESYEQYF; CDR3 DNA: TGTGCCAGCTCACCACAGCGGGAGTCCTACGAGCAGTACTTC
D gene: TRBD1; J gene: TRBJ2-4; V gene: TRBV25-1; clone size: -; CDR3 length: 18; CDR3 protein: CASSETEGTGDLGNIQYF; CDR3 DNA: TGTGCCAGCAGTGAAACAGAGGGGACAGGTGATTTAGGAAACATTCAGTACTTC